The 7 T cell receptor beta chains reported below all come from one sample, sequenced in a study of CD8+ T cells in alopecia areata. The sequencing template was cDNA reverse transcribed from extracted RNA. TCRdb's table, derived via immunoSEQ multiplex PCR, lists solely in-frame clones and lacks some. The sample consists of about 110,000 clones, around 59% of them appearing once. Sequencing used CD8+ T cells sorted from blood. Every receptor here comes from a human donor in good health.

The chain carries TRBV7-8 and TRBJ2-5; TRBD2 matches at 12 bases. Looked up from germline, CDR1 is SGHVS and CDR2 is FQNEAQ. This CDR3 has 19 amino acids. V dropped 5 bases and J dropped 4; count of bases not matched to a gene: 17. Written as DNA, the CDR3 is TGTGCCAGCAGCCCCGATGGGGTTCGACTAGCGGGGGAGGGAGAGACCCAGTACTTC. This gives the protein CASSPDGVRLAGEGETQYF.

On this clone itself: A far larger clone is a single base away, which makes a read error likely. Other DNA sequences from this sample encode an identical CDR3 as well. CDR3 residues: CASSQEWDINSPLHF. The CDR3 nucleotides read TGTGCCAGCAGCCAAGAATGGGACATCAATTCACCCCTCCACTTT. The chain joins TRBV11-2 to TRBJ1-6; D possibly corresponds to TRBD1 (6 bases). V lost 5 bases and J 7 bases, leaving 15 bases between the germline ends. CDR1 is SGHAT and CDR2 is FQNNGV in the germline V gene. The CDR3 is 15 amino acids.

The chain links TRBV4-2 to TRBJ2-7; 8 bases line up with TRBD2. Trimming removed 1 base from V and 5 bases from J; junction bases left unmatched: 16. CDR3 length: 18 residues. Germline CDR1 LGHNA, CDR2 YNFKEQ. In DNA, the CDR3 is TGTGCCAGCAGCCAAGTCCCGGGACTAGATCCAAAGGGCCACGAGCAGTACTTC. Its protein is CASSQVPGLDPKGHEQYF.

This chain uses TRBV27 with TRBJ2-4, with 11 nucleotides matching TRBD1. CDR3 length equals 12 residues. The germline V gene has CDR1 MNHEY and CDR2 SMNVEV (reference sequence). Unmatched junction bases numbered 3, after V lost 8 bases and J lost 9 bases. CDR3 amino acids: CASGTGGGIQYF. CDR3 in DNA: TGTGCCAGCGGGACAGGGGGAGGCATTCAGTACTTC.

V gene TRBV13 combines with J gene TRBJ2-5; D gene ambiguous. CDR3 length: 13 amino acids. V was clipped by 0 bases and J by 1 base, with 3 bases between them. Germline CDR1 reads PRHDT; CDR2 reads FYEKMQ (reference sequence). The CDR3 here is CASSLGRQETQYF. The CDR3 DNA sequence: TGTGCCAGCAGCTTAGGCCGCCAAGAGACCCAGTACTTC.

The rearrangement joins TRBV13 to TRBJ2-5; no clear D. V lost 5 bases, J lost 2 bases, and 15 bases lay in between. Germline CDR1 reads PRHDT; CDR2 reads FYEKMQ (reference sequence). The CDR3 has 15 residues. CDR3 sequence reads: CASSVLGNYQETQYF. Here the CDR3 DNA reads TGTGCCAGCAGCGTCTTGGGGAACTATCAAGAGACCCAGTACTTC.

This chain joins TRBV4-1 and TRBJ1-6; D unclear. This CDR3 is 13 amino acids long. V was shortened by 1 base and J by 9 bases, with 7 bases between the two germline ends. Per germline, CDR1 MGHRA and CDR2 YSYEKL. The DNA of the CDR3 is TGCGCCAGCAGCCAAGGCCCCATTTCACCCCTCCACTTT. Amino acids: CASSQGPISPLHF.